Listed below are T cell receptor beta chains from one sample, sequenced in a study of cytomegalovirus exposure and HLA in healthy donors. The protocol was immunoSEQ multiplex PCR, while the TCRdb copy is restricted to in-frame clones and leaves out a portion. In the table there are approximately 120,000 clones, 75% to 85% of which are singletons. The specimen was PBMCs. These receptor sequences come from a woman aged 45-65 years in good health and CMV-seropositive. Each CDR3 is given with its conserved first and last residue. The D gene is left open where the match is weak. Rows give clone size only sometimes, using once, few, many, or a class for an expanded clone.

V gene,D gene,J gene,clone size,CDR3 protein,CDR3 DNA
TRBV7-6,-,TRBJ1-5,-,CASSPRHNQPQHF,TGTGCCAGCAGCCCTCGACACAATCAGCCCCAGCATTTT
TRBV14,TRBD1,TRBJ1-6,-,CASSWTGGNSPLHF,TGTGCCAGCAGCTGGACAGGGGGAAATTCACCCCTCCACTTT
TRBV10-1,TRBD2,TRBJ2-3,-,CASSLGTSGGSSTDTQYF,TGCGCCAGCAGTCTAGGGACTAGCGGGGGATCTAGCACAGATACGCAGTATTTT
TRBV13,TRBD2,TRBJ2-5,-,CASSLGTSGVGETQYF,TGTGCCAGCAGCTTAGGGACTAGCGGGGTTGGAGAGACCCAGTACTTC
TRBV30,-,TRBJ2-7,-,CAWTKGGTYEQYF,TGTGCCTGGACCAAAGGAGGTACCTACGAGCAGTACTTC
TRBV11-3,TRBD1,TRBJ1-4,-,CASSFWTGGKEKLFF,TGTGCCAGCAGCTTCTGGACAGGGGGTAAAGAAAAACTGTTTTTT
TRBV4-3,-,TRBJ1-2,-,CASSPAGWAESYGYTF,TGCGCCAGCAGCCCAGCGGGTTGGGCAGAATCGTACGGCTACACCTTC
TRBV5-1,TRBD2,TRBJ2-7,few,CASSSTPALLAGVYEQYF,TGCGCCAGCAGCTCGACCCCGGCCTTACTAGCGGGAGTCTACGAGCAGTACTTC
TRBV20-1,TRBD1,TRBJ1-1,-,CSAHGTGRAFF,TGCAGTGCACACGGGACAGGGAGAGCTTTCTTT
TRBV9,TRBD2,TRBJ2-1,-,CASSSPGGNYNEQFF,TGTGCCAGCAGCTCCCCGGGGGGAAATTACAATGAGCAGTTCTTC
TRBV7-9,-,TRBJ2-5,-,CASSSTHQVQETQYF,TGTGCCAGCAGCTCGACCCACCAGGTCCAAGAGACCCAGTACTTC
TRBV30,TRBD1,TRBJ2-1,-,CAADTGGGREQFF,TGTGCCGCCGATACAGGGGGAGGAAGGGAGCAGTTCTTC
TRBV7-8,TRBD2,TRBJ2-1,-,CASSLAMASGSGGSYNEQFF,TGTGCCAGCAGCTTAGCGATGGCTAGCGGGAGTGGTGGCTCCTACAATGAGCAGTTCTTC
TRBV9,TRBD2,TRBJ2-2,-,CASSVLAGGGTGELFF,TGTGCCAGCAGCGTACTAGCGGGAGGAGGTACCGGGGAGCTGTTTTTT
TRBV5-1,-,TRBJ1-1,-,CASSLQGGNTEAFF,TGCGCCAGCAGTTTACAGGGCGGGAACACTGAAGCTTTCTTT
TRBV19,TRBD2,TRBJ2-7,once,CASSRLAGSSYEQYF,TGTGCCAGTAGTCGACTAGCGGGGAGCTCCTACGAGCAGTACTTC
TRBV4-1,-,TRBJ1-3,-,CASRPDSVSGNTIYF,TGCGCCAGCAGGCCCGATTCGGTCTCTGGAAACACCATATATTTT
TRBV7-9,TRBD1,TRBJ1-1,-,CASSSDRGNTEAFF,TGTGCCAGCAGCTCCGACAGGGGGAACACTGAAGCTTTCTTT
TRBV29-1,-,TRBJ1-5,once,CSVAGEEDQPQHF,TGCAGTGTGGCTGGGGAGGAGGATCAGCCCCAGCATTTT
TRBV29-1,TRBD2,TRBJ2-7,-,CSVEGASGVSYEQYF,TGCAGCGTTGAAGGAGCTAGCGGGGTCTCCTACGAGCAGTACTTC
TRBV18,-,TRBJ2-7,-,CASSPPGAYEQYF,TGTGCCAGCTCACCACCGGGAGCCTACGAGCAGTACTTC
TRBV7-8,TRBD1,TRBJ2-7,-,CASSLGQGAYEQYF,TGTGCCAGCAGCTTGGGACAGGGGGCCTACGAGCAGTACTTC
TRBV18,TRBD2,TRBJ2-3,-,CASSPPPRLAGGTTDTQYF,TGTGCCAGCTCACCACCCCCGCGACTAGCGGGGGGGACAACAGATACGCAGTATTTT
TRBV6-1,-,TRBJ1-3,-,CASSEDRYYSGNTIYF,TGTGCCAGCAGTGAAGATAGGTACTACTCTGGAAACACCATATATTTT
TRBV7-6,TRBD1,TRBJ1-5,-,CASSPRQGGQPQHF,TGTGCCAGCAGCCCTAGACAGGGTGGTCAGCCCCAGCATTTT
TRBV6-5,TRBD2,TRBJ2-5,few,CASSLAGGIQETQYF,TGTGCCAGCAGTCTAGCGGGGGGCATCCAAGAGACCCAGTACTTC
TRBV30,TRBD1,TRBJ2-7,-,CAWSVGTGTYEQYF,TGTGCCTGGAGTGTAGGGACAGGGACCTACGAGCAGTACTTC
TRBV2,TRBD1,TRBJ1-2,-,CARTGGDGYTF,TGTGCCAGGACAGGGGGCGATGGCTACACCTTC
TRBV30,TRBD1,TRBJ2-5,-,CACLRDSQETQYF,TGTGCCTGCCTCCGGGACAGTCAAGAGACCCAGTACTTC
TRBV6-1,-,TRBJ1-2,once,CASRQGTTFNYGYTF,TGTGCCAGCAGGCAGGGTACCACTTTTAACTATGGCTACACCTTC
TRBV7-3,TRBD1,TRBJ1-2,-,CASSPGQGRNYGYTF,TGTGCCAGCAGCCCGGGACAGGGGAGGAACTATGGCTACACCTTC
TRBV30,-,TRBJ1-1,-,CAWDSRMNTEAFF,TGTGCCTGGGATAGTCGAATGAACACTGAAGCTTTCTTT
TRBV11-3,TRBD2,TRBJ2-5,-,CASSLGASGGADETQYF,TGTGCCAGCAGCTTAGGGGCCAGCGGGGGGGCCGATGAGACCCAGTACTTC
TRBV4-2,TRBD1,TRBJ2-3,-,CASSSRTGVGDTQYF,TGTGCCAGCAGCTCACGGACAGGGGTCGGCGATACGCAGTATTTT
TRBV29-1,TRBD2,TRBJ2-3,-,CSVHTGGPDTQYF,TGCAGCGTCCACACGGGGGGGCCGGATACGCAGTATTTT
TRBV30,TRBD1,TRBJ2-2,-,CAWTTGAGGNTGELFF,TGTGCCTGGACCACTGGAGCAGGGGGGAACACCGGGGAGCTGTTTTTT
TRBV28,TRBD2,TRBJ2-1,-,CASSSSGGSSYNEQFF,TGTGCCAGCAGTTCTAGCGGGGGAAGCTCCTACAATGAGCAGTTCTTC
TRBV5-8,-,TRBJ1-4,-,CASSTTGTGSEKLFF,TGTGCCAGCAGCACTACAGGGACGGGCTCTGAAAAACTGTTTTTT
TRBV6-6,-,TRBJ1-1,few,CASSSPQQADTEAFF,TGTGCCAGCAGTTCCCCTCAACAGGCAGACACTGAAGCTTTCTTT
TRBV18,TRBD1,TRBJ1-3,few,CASSLEGGGSGNTIYF,TGTGCCAGCTCCCTAGAAGGGGGCGGCTCTGGAAACACCATATATTTT
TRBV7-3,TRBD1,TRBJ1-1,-,CASSKQGDTEAFF,TGTGCCAGCAGTAAACAGGGGGACACTGAAGCTTTCTTT
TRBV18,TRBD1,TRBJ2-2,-,CASSPRDSANTGELFF,TGTGCCAGCTCACCAAGGGACAGTGCGAACACCGGGGAGCTGTTTTTT
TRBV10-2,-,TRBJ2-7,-,CASSESAGDYEQYF,TGCGCCAGCAGTGAGTCGGCAGGGGACTACGAGCAGTACTTC
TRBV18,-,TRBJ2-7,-,CASSPIAASSYEQYF,TGTGCCAGCTCACCCATCGCAGCGAGCTCCTACGAGCAGTACTTC
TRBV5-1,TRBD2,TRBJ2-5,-,CASSFGLADQETQYF,TGCGCCAGCAGCTTCGGACTAGCGGATCAAGAGACCCAGTACTTC
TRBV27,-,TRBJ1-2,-,CASSAGSRYGYTF,TGTGCCAGCAGCGCCGGGAGCCGCTATGGCTACACCTTC
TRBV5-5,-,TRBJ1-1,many,CASGGVVGAYTEAFF,TGTGCCAGCGGAGGGGTCGTGGGCGCGTACACTGAAGCTTTCTTT
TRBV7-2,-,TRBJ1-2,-,CASSANTPYYGYTF,TGTGCCAGCAGCGCAAATACACCGTACTATGGCTACACCTTC
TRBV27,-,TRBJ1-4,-,CASSSLLRAEKLFF,TGTGCCAGCAGTTCTTTGCTGCGGGCTGAAAAACTGTTTTTT
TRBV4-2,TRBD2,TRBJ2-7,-,CASSRSTSGGDEQYF,TGTGCCAGCAGCCGTTCGACTAGCGGGGGTGACGAGCAGTACTTC
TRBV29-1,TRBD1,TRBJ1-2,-,CSVVDRGRSNYGYTF,TGCAGCGTTGTTGACAGGGGGCGATCAAACTATGGCTACACCTTC
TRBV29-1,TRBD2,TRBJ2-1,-,CSVGAGGPLSYNEQFF,TGCAGCGTTGGAGCGGGAGGCCCCCTTTCCTACAATGAGCAGTTCTTC
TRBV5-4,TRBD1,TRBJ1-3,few,CASSQDRNSGNTIYF,TGTGCCAGCAGCCAGGACAGGAACTCTGGAAACACCATATATTTT